This is a list of T cell receptor beta chains from one sample in a study of blood T cell repertoires in COVID-19. The data were produced by immunoSEQ multiplex PCR, yet TCRdb's version contains in-frame clones alone and is incomplete. The repertoire has 250,000 or so clones, 80% to 90% of them found once; the top ten carry roughly 3%. Input material: peripheral blood. These receptors all stem from a man aged 25 to 45 with COVID-19, enrolled during active disease. Both conserved end residues are part of each CDR3. The D gene is left open where the match is weak. Only some rows state a clone size, as once, few, many or a class for expanded clones.

>.|TRBD1|TRBV4-1
CASHTGQGGKEPQHF
>.|.|TRBV19
CASSIRVGVYTEAFF
>.|.|TRBV7-2
CASSPRAGPLNQPQHF
>.|TRBD1|TRBV10-1
CASSKDREITGELFF
>.|.|TRBV10-3
CAIGTQGSSTF
>.|TRBD2|TRBV6-2/TRBV6-3
CASSSGGFGEQYF
>.|TRBD1|TRBV6-6
CASSRDRTNYGYTF
>.|.|TRBV21-1
CASSKIKSSGRYEQYF
>.|TRBD2|TRBV27
CASRKTSGRSGELFF
>.|.|TRBV11-2
CASSQGVEYGGQYF
>.|.|TRBV6-6
CASSYSQRGSNQPQHF
>.|.|TRBV2
CASSETGYYEQYF
>few|TRBD2|TRBV19
CASSLSGGYHNEQFF
>.|.|TRBV5-8
CASSPATQSDYGYTF
>few|TRBD1|TRBV18
CASSPRTGVTGELFF
>.|TRBD1|TRBV2
CATRQGGSNQPQHF
>.|.|TRBV2
CASMLNRDQPQHF
>.|TRBD1|TRBV4-3
CASSQGTGLQPQHF
>.|TRBD1|TRBV7-6
CASSLAPGQGYEQYF
>.|TRBD2|TRBV28
CASSSGLGTSGIPSTDTQYF
>.|.|TRBV7-2
CASSLATDNEKLFF
>.|TRBD1|TRBV27
CASLPGTGPYEQYF
>.|TRBD1|TRBV19
CASSTGGWNTEAFF
>.|TRBD1|TRBV7-2
CASSWTGVGNTGELFF
>.|.|TRBV5-1
CASSFIPGKIYEQYF
>few|TRBD1|TRBV5-1
CASSWTGSSYEQYF
>.|TRBD2|TRBV2
CASRTRTSGGKNEQFF
>.|TRBD2|TRBV5-1
CASSLVAGGSYNEQFF
>.|.|TRBV11-2
CASSSYLGVDYTF
>.|.|TRBV5-6
CASSGGAGGLYGYTF
>once|TRBD2|TRBV7-3
CASSLSSSGRLSGGELFF
>.|.|TRBV7-7
CASSPRARGDTGELFF
>once|.|TRBV19
CASSMRHKNTEAFF
>.|.|TRBV9
CASSVVHSGNTIYF
>.|.|TRBV6-4
CASSDAVGTDTQYF
>.|TRBD2|TRBV27
CASAPRGRAWGDTGELFF
>.|TRBD1|TRBV7-9
CASSFPYRGRGPSPLHF
>.|.|TRBV24-1
CATSGQEGEKLFF
>.|TRBD1|TRBV9
CASSFRGHGTEAFF
>.|.|TRBV11-3
CASSLEGPYEQYF
>.|.|TRBV9
CASSVGQDTQYF